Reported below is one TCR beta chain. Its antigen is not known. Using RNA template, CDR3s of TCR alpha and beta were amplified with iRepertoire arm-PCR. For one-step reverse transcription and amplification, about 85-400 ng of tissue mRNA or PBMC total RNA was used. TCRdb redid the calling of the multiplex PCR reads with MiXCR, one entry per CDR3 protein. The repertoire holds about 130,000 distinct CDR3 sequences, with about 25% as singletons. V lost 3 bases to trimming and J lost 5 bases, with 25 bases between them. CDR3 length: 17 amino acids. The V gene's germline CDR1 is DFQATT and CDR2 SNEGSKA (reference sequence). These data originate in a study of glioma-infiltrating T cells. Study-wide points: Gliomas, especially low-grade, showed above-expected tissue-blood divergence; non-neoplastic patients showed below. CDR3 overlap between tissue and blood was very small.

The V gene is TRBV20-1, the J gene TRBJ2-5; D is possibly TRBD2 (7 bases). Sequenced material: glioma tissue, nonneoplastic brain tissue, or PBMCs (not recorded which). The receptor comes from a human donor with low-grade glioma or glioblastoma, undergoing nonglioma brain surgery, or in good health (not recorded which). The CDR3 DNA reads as TGCAGTGCTAGTAACGATCTTCGAGGGGGGGGCCGTGAGACCCAGTACTTC. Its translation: CSASNDLRGGGRETQYF.